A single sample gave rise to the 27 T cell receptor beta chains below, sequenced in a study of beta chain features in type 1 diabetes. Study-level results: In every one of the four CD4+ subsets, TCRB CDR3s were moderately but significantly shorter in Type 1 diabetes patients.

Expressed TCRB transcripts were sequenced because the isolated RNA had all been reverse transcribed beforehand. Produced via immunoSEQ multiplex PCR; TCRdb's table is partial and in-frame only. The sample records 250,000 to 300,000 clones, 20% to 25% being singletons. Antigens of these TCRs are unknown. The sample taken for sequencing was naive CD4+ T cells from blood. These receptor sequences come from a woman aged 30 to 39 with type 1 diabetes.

The CDR3 loop is CASSLAASGTNPYEQYF. CDR3 DNA sequence: TGCGCCAGCAGCTTGGCGGCTAGCGGGACGAACCCCTACGAGCAGTACTTC. This chain uses TRBV5-1 with TRBJ2-7; 9 nucleotides agree with TRBD2. The length of the CDR3 is 17 residues. Per germline, CDR1 SGHRS and CDR2 YFSETQ. V lost 0 bases, J lost 2 bases, and 9 bases stayed unmatched. The full variable domain, rest sourced from reference TRBV5-1 and TRBJ2-7, is KAGVTQTPRYLIKTRGQQVTLSCSPISGHRSVSWYQQTPGQGLQFLFEYFSETQRNKGNFPGRFSGRQFSNSRSEMNVSTLELGDSALYLCASSLAASGTNPYEQYFGPGTRLTVT.

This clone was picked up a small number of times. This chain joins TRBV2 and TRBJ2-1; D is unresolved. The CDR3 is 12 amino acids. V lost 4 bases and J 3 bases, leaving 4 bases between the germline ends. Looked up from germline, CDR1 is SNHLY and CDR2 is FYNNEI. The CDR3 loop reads CASSVNYNEQFF. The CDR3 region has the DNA TGTGCCAGCAGTGTTAACTACAATGAGCAGTTCTTC.

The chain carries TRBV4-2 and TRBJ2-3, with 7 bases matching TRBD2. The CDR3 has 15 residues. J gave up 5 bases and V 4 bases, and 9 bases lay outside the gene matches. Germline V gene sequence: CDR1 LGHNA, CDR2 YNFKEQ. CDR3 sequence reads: CASSPRSGLLDTQYF. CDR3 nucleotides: TGTGCCAGCAGCCCTAGATCGGGACTACTAGATACGCAGTATTTT.

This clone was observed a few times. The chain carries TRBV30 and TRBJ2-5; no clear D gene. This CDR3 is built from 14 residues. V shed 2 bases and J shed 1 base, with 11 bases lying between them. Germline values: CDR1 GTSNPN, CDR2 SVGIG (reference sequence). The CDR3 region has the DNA TGTGCCTGGAGTAGTCACTCCCTCCAAGAGACCCAGTACTTC. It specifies CAWSSHSLQETQYF.

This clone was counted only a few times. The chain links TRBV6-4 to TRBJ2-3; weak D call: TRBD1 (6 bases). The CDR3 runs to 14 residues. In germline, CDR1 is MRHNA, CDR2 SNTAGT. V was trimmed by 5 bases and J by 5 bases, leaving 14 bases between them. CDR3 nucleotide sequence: TGTGCCAGCAGTCTCGGCGGACAGATAGATACGCAGTATTTT. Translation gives CASSLGGQIDTQYF.

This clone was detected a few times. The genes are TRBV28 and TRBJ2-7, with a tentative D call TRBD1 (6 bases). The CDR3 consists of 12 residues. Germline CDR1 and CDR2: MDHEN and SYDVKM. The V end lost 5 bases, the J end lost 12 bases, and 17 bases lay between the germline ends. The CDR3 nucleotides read TGTGCCAGCAGTCCCCCGGGACACCATGCGTACTTC. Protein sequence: CASSPPGHHAYF.

CDR3 residues: CASSPGTSGMSETQYF. Written as DNA, the CDR3 is TGTGCCAGCAGCCCTGGGACTAGCGGGATGTCGGAGACCCAGTACTTC. V usage is TRBV7-8 and J usage is TRBJ2-5; the match to TRBD2 covers 13 bases. CDR1 is SGHVS and CDR2 is FQNEAQ in the germline V gene. With 5 bases clipped from V and 5 bases from J, the junction kept 8 bases outside the gene matches. This CDR3 comprises 16 residues.

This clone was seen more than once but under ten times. The CDR3 DNA is TGTGCCAGCAGTTACTCGAGAGGCTCTGGGGCCAACGTCCTGACTTTC. Protein sequence: CASSYSRGSGANVLTF. The rearrangement joins TRBV6-6 to TRBJ2-6; D is unresolved. Germline lookup yields CDR1 MNHNY and CDR2 SVGAGI (reference sequence). Deletions cut 0 bases from V and 0 bases from J, with 6 bases between. This CDR3 contains 16 residues.

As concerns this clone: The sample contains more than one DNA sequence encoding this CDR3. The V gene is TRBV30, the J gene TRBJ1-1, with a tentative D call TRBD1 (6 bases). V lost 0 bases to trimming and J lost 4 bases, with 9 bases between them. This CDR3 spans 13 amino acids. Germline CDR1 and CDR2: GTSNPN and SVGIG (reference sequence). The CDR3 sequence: CAWSVQGSTEAFF. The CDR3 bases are TGTGCCTGGAGTGTACAGGGATCCACTGAAGCTTTCTTT.

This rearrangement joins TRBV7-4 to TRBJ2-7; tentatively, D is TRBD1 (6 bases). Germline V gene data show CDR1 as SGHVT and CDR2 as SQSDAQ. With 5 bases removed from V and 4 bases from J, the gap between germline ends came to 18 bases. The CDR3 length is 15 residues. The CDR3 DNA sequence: TGTGCCAGCAGCCCCCCGTCGAGCCAGGGGTACGAGCAGTACTTC. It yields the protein CASSPPSSQGYEQYF.

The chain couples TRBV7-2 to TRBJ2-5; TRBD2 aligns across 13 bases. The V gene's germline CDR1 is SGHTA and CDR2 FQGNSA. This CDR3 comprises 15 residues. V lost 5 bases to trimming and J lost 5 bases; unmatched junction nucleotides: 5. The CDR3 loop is CASSQGLAGAETQYF. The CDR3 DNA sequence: TGTGCCAGCAGCCAAGGACTAGCGGGAGCGGAGACCCAGTACTTC.

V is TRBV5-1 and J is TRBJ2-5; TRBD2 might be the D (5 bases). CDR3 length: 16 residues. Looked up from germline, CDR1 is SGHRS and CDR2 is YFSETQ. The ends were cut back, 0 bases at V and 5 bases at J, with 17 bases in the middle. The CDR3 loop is CASSLAWRAISETQYF. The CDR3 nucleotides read TGCGCCAGCAGCTTGGCTTGGCGGGCGATTTCTGAGACCCAGTACTTC.

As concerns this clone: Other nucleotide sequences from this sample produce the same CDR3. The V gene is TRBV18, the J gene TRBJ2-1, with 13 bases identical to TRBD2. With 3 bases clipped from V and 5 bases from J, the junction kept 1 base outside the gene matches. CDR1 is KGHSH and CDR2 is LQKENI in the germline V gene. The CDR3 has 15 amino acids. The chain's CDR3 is CASSPGLAGNNEQFF. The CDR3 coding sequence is TGTGCCAGCTCACCGGGACTAGCGGGAAACAATGAGCAGTTCTTC.

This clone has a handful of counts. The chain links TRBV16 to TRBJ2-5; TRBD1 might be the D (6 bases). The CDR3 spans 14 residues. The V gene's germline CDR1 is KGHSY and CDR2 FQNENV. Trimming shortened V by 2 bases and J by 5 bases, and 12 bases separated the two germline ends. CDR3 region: CASSQQGTEETQYF. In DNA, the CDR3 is TGTGCCAGCAGCCAACAGGGGACGGAGGAGACCCAGTACTTC.

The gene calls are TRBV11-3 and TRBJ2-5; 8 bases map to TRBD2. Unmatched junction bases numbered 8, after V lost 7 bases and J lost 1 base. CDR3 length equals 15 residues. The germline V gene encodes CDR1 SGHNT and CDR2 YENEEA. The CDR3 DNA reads TGTGCCAGCAACCTCGGGGGGGCGGGCCAAGAGACCCAGTACTTC. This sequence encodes CASNLGGAGQETQYF.

Written as DNA, the CDR3 is TGCGCCAGCCGCGGGACCCTTTACAATGAGCAGTTCTTC. Amino acid sequence: CASRGTLYNEQFF. The rearrangement links TRBV10-2 to TRBJ2-1, with D maybe TRBD2 (6 bases). The CDR3 runs to 13 residues. Germline V gene sequence: CDR1 WSHSY, CDR2 SAAADI. Trimming pared 8 bases from V and 4 bases from J, leaving 12 bases between.

The CDR3 nucleotides are TGTGCCTGGAGTTCCGGGACTAGCTTAAACAATGAGCAGTTCTTC. Translation gives CAWSSGTSLNNEQFF. V and J are TRBV30 and TRBJ2-1, with 9 bases that match TRBD2. The CDR3 sequence is 15 residues long. In germline, CDR1 is GTSNPN, CDR2 SVGIG (reference sequence). Trimming at V came to 2 bases and at J to 5 bases, leaving 7 bases not matched to a gene.

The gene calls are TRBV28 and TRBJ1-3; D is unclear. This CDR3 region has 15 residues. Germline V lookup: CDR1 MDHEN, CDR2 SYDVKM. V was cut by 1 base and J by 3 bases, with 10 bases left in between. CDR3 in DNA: TGTGCCAGCAGTTTATTACCCAGGCATGGAAACACCATATATTTT. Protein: CASSLLPRHGNTIYF.

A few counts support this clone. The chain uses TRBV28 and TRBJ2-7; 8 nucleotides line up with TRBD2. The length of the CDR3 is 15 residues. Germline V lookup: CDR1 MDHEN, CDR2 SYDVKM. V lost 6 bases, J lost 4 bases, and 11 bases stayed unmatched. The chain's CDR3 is CASRSPREGRYEQYF. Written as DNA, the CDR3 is TGTGCCAGCAGATCCCCCCGGGAGGGCCGGTACGAGCAGTACTTC. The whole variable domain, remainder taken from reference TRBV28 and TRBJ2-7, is DVKVTQSSRYLVKRTGEKVFLECVQDMDHENMFWYRQDPGLGLRLIYFSYDVKMKEKGDIPEGYSVSREKKERFSLILESASTNQTSMYLCASRSPREGRYEQYFGPGTRLTVT.

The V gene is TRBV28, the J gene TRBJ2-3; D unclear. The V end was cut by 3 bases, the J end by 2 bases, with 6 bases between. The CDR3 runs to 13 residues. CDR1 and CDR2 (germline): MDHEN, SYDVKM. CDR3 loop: CASSLPHTDTQYF. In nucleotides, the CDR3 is TGTGCCAGCAGTTTGCCACACACAGATACGCAGTATTTT.

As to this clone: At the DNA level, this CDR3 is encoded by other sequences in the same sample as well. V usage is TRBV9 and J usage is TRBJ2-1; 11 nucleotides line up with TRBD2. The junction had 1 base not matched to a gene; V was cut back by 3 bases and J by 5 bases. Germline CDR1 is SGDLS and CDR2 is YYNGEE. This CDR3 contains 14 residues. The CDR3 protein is CASSAGLADNEQFF. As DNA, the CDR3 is TGTGCCAGCAGCGCGGGACTAGCGGACAATGAGCAGTTCTTC.

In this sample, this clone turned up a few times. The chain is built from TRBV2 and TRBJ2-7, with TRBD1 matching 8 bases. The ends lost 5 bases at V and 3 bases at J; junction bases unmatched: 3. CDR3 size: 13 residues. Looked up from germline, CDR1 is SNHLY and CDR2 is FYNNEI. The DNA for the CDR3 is TGTGCCAGCAGTATGACAGGGGACTACGAGCAGTACTTC. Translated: CASSMTGDYEQYF. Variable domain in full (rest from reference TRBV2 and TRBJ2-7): EPEVTQTPSHQVTQMGQEVILRCVPISNHLYFYWYRQILGQKVEFLVSFYNNEISEKSEIFDDQFSVERPDGSNFTLKIRSTKLEDSAMYFCASSMTGDYEQYFGPGTRLTVT.

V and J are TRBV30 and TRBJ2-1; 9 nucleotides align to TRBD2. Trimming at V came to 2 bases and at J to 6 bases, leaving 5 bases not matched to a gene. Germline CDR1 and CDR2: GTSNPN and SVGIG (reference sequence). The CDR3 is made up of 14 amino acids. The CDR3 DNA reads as TGTGCCTGGAGTATTAGCGGGAGTGCCAATGAGCAGTTCTTC. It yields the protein CAWSISGSANEQFF. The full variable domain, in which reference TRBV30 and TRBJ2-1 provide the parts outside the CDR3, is SQTIHQWPATLVQPVGSPLSLECTVEGTSNPNLYWYRQAAGRGLQLLFYSVGIGQISSEVPQNLSASRPQDRQFILSSKKLLLSDSGFYLCAWSISGSANEQFFGPGTRLTVL.

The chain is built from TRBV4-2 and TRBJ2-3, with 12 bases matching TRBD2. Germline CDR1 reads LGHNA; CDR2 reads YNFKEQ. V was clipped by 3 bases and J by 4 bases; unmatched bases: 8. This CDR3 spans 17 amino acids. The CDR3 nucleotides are TGTGCCAGCAGCCAGGGCCGACTAGCGGGAGCCCCAGATACGCAGTATTTT. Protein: CASSQGRLAGAPDTQYF.

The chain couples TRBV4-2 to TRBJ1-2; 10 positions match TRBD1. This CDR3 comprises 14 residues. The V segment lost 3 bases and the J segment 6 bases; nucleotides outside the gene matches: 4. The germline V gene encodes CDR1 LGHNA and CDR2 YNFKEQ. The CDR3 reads CASSHGQGDDGYTF. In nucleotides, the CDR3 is TGTGCCAGCAGCCACGGACAGGGGGATGATGGCTACACCTTC.

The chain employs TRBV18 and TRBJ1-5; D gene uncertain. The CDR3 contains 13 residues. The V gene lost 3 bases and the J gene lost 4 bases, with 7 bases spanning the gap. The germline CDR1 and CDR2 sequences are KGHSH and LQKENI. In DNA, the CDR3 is TGTGCCAGCTCACCCCAACGGAATCAGCCCCAGCATTTT. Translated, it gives CASSPQRNQPQHF.

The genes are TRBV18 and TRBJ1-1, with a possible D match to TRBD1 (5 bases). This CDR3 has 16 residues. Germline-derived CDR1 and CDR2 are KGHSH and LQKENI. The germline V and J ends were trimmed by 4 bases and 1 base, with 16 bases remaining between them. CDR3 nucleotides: TGTGCCAGCTCACTCCGGCCGACAGACTGGAACACTGAAGCTTTCTTT. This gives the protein CASSLRPTDWNTEAFF.